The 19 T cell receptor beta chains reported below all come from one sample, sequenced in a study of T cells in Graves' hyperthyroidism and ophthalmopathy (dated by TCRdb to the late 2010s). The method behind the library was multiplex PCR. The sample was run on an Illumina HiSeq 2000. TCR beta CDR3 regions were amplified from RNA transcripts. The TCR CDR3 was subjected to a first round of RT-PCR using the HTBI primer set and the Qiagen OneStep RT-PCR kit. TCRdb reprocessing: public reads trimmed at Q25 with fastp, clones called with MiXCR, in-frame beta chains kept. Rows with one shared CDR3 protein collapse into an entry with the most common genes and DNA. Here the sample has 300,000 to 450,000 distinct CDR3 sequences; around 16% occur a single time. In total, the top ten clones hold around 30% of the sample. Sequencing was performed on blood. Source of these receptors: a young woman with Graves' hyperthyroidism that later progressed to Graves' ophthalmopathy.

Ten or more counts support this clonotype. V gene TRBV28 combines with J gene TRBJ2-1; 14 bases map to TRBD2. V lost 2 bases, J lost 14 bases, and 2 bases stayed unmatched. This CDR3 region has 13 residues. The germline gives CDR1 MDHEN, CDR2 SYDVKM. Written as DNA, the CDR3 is TGTGCCAGCAGTTTAGGACTAGCGGGAGGAAAGTTCTTC. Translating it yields CASSLGLAGGKFF.

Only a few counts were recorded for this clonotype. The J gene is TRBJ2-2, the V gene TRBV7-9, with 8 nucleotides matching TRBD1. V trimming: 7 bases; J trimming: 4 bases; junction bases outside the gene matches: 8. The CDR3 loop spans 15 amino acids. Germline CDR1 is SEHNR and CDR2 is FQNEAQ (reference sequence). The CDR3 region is CASTPGGESTGELFF. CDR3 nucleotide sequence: TGTGCCAGCACTCCAGGGGGCGAGAGCACCGGGGAGCTGTTTTTT.

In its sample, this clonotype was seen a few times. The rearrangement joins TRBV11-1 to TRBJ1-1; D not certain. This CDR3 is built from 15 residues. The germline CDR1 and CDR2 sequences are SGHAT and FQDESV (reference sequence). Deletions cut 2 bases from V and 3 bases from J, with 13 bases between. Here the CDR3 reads CASSLRSGSDTEAFF. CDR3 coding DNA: TGTGCCAGCAGCTTAAGGTCTGGGTCAGACACTGAAGCTTTCTTT.

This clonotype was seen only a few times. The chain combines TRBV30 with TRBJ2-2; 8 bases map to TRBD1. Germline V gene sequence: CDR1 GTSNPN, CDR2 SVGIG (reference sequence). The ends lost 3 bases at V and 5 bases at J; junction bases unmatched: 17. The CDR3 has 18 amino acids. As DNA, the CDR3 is TGTGCCTGGAGCGGACTCCACAGGGGGACGGGGCTAACCGGGGAGCTGTTTTTT. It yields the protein CAWSGLHRGTGLTGELFF. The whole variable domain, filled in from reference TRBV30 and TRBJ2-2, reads SQTIHQWPATLVQPVGSPLSLECTVEGTSNPNLYWYRQAAGRGLQLLFYSVGIGQISSEVPQNLSASRPQDRQFILSSKKLLLSDSGFYLCAWSGLHRGTGLTGELFFGEGSRLTVL.

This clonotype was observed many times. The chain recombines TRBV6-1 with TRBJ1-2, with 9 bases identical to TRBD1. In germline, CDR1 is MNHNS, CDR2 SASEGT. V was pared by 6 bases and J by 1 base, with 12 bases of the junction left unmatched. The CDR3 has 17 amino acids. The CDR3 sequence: CASSPGTGSRVNYGYTF. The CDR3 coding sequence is TGTGCCAGCAGCCCCGGGACAGGGAGTAGGGTTAACTATGGCTACACCTTC.

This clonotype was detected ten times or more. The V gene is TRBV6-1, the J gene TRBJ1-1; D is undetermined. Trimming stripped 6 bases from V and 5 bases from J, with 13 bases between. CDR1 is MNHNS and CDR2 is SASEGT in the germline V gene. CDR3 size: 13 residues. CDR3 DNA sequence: TGTGCCAGCAGCCCGTTTGGTAGGACTGAAGCTTTCTTT. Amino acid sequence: CASSPFGRTEAFF.

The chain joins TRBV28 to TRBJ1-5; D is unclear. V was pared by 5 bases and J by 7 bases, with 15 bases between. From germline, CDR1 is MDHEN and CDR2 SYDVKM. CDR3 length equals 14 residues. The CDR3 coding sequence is TGTGCCAGCAGTCCCTCGCCGGGGTTGCAGCCCCAGCATTTT. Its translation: CASSPSPGLQPQHF.

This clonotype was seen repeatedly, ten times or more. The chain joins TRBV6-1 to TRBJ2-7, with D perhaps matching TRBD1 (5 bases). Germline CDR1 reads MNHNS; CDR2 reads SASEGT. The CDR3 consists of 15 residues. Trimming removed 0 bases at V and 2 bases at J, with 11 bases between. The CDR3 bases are TGTGCCAGCAGTGAAGCGTCCGACAGCACCTACGAGCAGTACTTC. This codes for CASSEASDSTYEQYF.

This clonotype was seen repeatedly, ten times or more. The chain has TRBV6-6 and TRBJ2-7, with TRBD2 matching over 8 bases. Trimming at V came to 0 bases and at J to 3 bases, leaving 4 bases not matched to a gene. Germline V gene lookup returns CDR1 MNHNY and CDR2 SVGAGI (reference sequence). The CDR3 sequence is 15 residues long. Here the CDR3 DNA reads TGTGCCAGCAGTTACTCGGGTAGCGGGAACTACGAGCAGTACTTC. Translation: CASSYSGSGNYEQYF.

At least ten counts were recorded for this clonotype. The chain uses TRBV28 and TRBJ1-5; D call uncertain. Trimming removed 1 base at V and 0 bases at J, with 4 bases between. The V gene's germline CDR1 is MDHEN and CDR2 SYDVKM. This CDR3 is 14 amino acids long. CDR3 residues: CASSLFFSNQPQHF. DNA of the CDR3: TGTGCCAGCAGTTTATTTTTTAGCAATCAGCCCCAGCATTTT.

The CDR3, as DNA: TGCGCCAGCAGCTTGGTCTCCCCCGCGGGAGGGCCGAAAGATACGCAGTATTTT. Translated, it gives CASSLVSPAGGPKDTQYF. V gene TRBV5-1 combines with J gene TRBJ2-3, with 9 bases identical to TRBD2. The CDR3 totals 18 residues. Germline CDR1 SGHRS, CDR2 YFSETQ. V gave up 0 bases and J gave up 5 bases; unmatched junction bases: 13.

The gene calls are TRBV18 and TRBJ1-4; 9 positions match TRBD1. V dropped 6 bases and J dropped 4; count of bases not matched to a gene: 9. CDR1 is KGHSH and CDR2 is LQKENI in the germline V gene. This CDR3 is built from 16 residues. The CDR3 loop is CASSLSRTGDNEKLFF. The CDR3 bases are TGTGCCAGCTCTCTATCCCGGACAGGGGATAATGAAAAACTGTTTTTT.

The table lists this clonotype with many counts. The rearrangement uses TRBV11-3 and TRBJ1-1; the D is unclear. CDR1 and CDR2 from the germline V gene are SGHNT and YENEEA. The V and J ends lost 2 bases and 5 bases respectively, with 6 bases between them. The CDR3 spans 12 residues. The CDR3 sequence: CASSLSGTEAFF. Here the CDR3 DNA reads TGTGCCAGCAGCTTATCTGGGACTGAAGCTTTCTTT.

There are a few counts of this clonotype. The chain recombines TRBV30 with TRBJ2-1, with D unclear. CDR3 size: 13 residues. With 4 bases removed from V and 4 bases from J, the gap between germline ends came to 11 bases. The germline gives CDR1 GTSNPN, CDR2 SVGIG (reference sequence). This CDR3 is CAWTRFPYNEQFF. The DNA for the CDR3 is TGTGCCTGGACCCGTTTTCCTTACAATGAGCAGTTCTTC.

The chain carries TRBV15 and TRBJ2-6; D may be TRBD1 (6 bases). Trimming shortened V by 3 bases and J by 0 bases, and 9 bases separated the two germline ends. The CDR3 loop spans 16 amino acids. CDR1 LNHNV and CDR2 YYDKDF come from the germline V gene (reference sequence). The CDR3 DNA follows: TGTGCCACCAGCAGCGACAGGAACTCTGGGGCCAACGTCCTGACTTTC. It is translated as CATSSDRNSGANVLTF. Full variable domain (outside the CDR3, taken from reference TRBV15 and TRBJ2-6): DAMVIQNPRYQVTQFGKPVTLSCSQTLNHNVMYWYQQKSSQAPKLLFHYYDKDFNNEADTPDNFQSRRPNTSFCFLDIRSPGLGDTAMYLCATSSDRNSGANVLTFGAGSRLTVL.

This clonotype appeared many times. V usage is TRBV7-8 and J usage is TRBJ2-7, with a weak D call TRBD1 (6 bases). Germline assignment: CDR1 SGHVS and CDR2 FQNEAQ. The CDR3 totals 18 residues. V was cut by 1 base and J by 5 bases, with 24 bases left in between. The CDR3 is CASSLVSGEIRSINEQYF. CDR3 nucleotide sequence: TGTGCCAGCAGCTTAGTCTCAGGGGAGATCCGATCCATCAACGAGCAGTACTTC.

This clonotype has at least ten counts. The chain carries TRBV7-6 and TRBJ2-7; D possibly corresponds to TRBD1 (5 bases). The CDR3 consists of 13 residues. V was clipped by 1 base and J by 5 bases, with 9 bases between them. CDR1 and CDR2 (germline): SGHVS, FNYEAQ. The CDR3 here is CASSLGPTDEQYF. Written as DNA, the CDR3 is TGTGCCAGCAGCTTAGGGCCGACAGACGAGCAGTACTTC.

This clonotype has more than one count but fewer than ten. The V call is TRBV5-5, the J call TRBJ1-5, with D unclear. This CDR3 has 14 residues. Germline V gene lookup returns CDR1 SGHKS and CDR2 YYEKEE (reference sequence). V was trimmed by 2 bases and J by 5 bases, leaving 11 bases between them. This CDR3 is CASSFEVVDQPQHF. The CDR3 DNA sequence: TGTGCCAGCAGCTTTGAGGTCGTCGATCAGCCCCAGCATTTT.

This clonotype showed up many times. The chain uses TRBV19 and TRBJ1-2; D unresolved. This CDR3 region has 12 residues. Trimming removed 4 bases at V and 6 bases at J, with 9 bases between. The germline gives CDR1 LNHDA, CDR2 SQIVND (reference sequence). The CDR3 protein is CASSTGRHGYTF. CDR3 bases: TGTGCCAGTAGTACCGGAAGACATGGCTACACCTTC.